Below are 16 T cell receptor beta chains sequenced from a single sample in a study of cytomegalovirus exposure and HLA in healthy donors. Primers for the PCR totalled 60 Vbeta and 13 Jbeta. The data were produced by immunoSEQ multiplex PCR, yet TCRdb's version contains in-frame clones alone and is incomplete. The data show 95,000 to 100,000 clones, about 85% seen once. The sample comprised PBMCs. Source of these receptors: a man younger than 40 in good health and CMV-seronegative.

This chain connects TRBV5-1 to TRBJ2-5, with 10 bases that match TRBD1. This CDR3 spans 20 amino acids. J gave up 1 base and V 1 base, and 16 bases lay outside the gene matches. The germline V gene encodes CDR1 SGHRS and CDR2 YFSETQ. In DNA, the CDR3 is TGCGCCAGCAGCTTGTCTTCCCGGACAGGGGGTGGGATGGGCCAAGAGACCCAGTACTTC. Residues: CASSLSSRTGGGMGQETQYF.

Only a few counts were recorded for this clone. The rearrangement links TRBV7-2 to TRBJ2-5, with 9 bases aligning to TRBD2. In germline, CDR1 is SGHTA, CDR2 FQGNSA. Losses at the gene ends were 1 base for V and 5 bases for J; bases not matched to a gene: 11. This CDR3 spans 17 amino acids. The CDR3 nucleotides are TGTGCCAGCAGCTTAGACCCACCGGGACTAGCCGCCGAGACCCAGTACTTC. Its protein product is CASSLDPPGLAAETQYF.

The DNA of the CDR3 is TGTGCCAGCAGTTTATCGGAGGACAGGTATGATGAGCAGTTCTTC. Translated, it gives CASSLSEDRYDEQFF. V gene TRBV27 combines with J gene TRBJ2-1, with 7 bases identical to TRBD1. CDR1 is MNHEY, CDR2 SMNVEV, per germline (reference sequence). V was pared by 0 bases and J by 8 bases, with 7 bases of the junction left unmatched. This CDR3 has 15 amino acids.

This chain connects TRBV28 to TRBJ2-7; 14 bases are shared with TRBD2. Per the germline V gene, CDR1 is MDHEN and CDR2 is SYDVKM. The J segment lost 2 bases and the V segment lost 5 bases, leaving 5 bases of the junction unmatched. CDR3 length equals 16 residues. CDR3 protein: CASSTGLAGDPYEQYF. CDR3 sequence (DNA): TGTGCCAGCAGTACGGGACTAGCGGGGGATCCCTACGAGCAGTACTTC.

In its sample, this clone was seen a few times. The chain is built from TRBV9 and TRBJ1-1, with 9 bases identical to TRBD1. Germline CDR1 SGDLS, CDR2 YYNGEE. V shed 4 bases and J 7 bases; nucleotides not matched to a gene: 2. This CDR3 is 12 amino acids long. CDR3 sequence reads: CASSRTGDEAFF. CDR3 nucleotides: TGTGCCAGCAGCCGGACAGGGGATGAAGCTTTCTTT.

The rearrangement links TRBV28 to TRBJ2-4, with 9 bases matching TRBD1. This CDR3 contains 16 residues. The trim removed 5 bases at V and 1 base at J, leaving 6 bases unmatched. The germline gives CDR1 MDHEN, CDR2 SYDVKM. CDR3 loop: CASSPRQGVAKNIQYF. The CDR3 region has the DNA TGTGCCAGCAGTCCCCGACAGGGGGTTGCCAAAAACATTCAGTACTTC. Full variable domain (rest looked up from reference TRBV28 and TRBJ2-4): DVKVTQSSRYLVKRTGEKVFLECVQDMDHENMFWYRQDPGLGLRLIYFSYDVKMKEKGDIPEGYSVSREKKERFSLILESASTNQTSMYLCASSPRQGVAKNIQYFGAGTRLSVL.

This chain uses TRBV9 with TRBJ1-2, with TRBD1 identical over 7 bases. V lost 3 bases, J lost 4 bases, and 12 bases stayed unmatched. CDR3 size: 16 residues. CDR1 is SGDLS, CDR2 YYNGEE, per germline. The CDR3 is CASSASAGQLSYGYTF. CDR3 DNA sequence: TGTGCCAGCAGCGCAAGTGCGGGACAGTTATCCTATGGCTACACCTTC.

The chain is built from TRBV15 and TRBJ1-5; 7 bases match TRBD1. J lost 7 bases, V lost 3 bases, and 3 bases had no gene match. This CDR3 spans 13 amino acids. Germline V gene data show CDR1 as LNHNV and CDR2 as YYDKDF (reference sequence). CDR3 nucleotides: TGTGCCACCAGCAGCGACAGGGCCCAGCCCCAGCATTTT. It codes for CATSSDRAQPQHF.

The chain joins TRBV5-6 to TRBJ2-7, with 7 bases that match TRBD2. CDR1 is SGHDT, CDR2 YYEEEE, per germline. CDR3 length: 14 residues. The ends lost 6 bases at V and 0 bases at J; junction bases unmatched: 6. CDR3 in DNA: TGTGCCAGCACCCTGGGCGGGAGCTCCTACGAGCAGTACTTC. Translation gives CASTLGGSSYEQYF.

This clone was seen once. The gene calls are TRBV27 and TRBJ2-1; TRBD2 matches 7 bases. Per germline, CDR1 MNHEY and CDR2 SMNVEV (reference sequence). The CDR3 runs to 14 residues. V dropped 4 bases and J dropped 7; count of bases not matched to a gene: 7. The CDR3: CASSSQWGGNEQFF. For the CDR3, the DNA is TGTGCCAGCAGTTCGCAGTGGGGGGGTAATGAGCAGTTCTTC.

The rearrangement joins TRBV4-1 to TRBJ2-7; 7 bases align to TRBD1. The germline V gene has CDR1 MGHRA and CDR2 YSYEKL. The CDR3 contains 15 residues. V trimming: 4 bases; J trimming: 2 bases; junction bases outside the gene matches: 8. The CDR3 coding sequence is TGCGCCAGCAGCCGTTCTGGACAGGACCCCTACGAGCAGTACTTC. Translation gives CASSRSGQDPYEQYF.

This chain uses TRBV29-1 with TRBJ2-3, with 9 bases aligning to TRBD2. Germline V gene data show CDR1 as SQVTM and CDR2 as ANQGSEA. The V gene end was trimmed by 3 bases and the J gene end by 2 bases; junction bases not matched to a gene: 9. CDR3 size: 16 residues. The CDR3 region is CSVDSRLAGLTDTQYF. For the CDR3, the DNA is TGCAGCGTTGATAGTAGGCTAGCGGGGCTCACAGATACGCAGTATTTT.

This chain joins TRBV6-6 and TRBJ2-3; 9 bases map to TRBD2. Looked up from germline, CDR1 is MNHNY and CDR2 is SVGAGI (reference sequence). Trimming removed 5 bases from V and 3 bases from J; junction bases left unmatched: 0. This CDR3 has 13 amino acids. CDR3 coding DNA: TGTGCCAGCAGTACTAGCGGGACAGATACGCAGTATTTT. This encodes CASSTSGTDTQYF.

The chain combines TRBV7-2 with TRBJ2-3, with 8 bases that match TRBD2. The CDR3 runs to 13 residues. V dropped 5 bases and J dropped 7; count of bases not matched to a gene: 5. CDR1 and CDR2 from the germline V gene are SGHTA and FQGNSA. The CDR3 spells CASSPREGNTQYF. DNA of the CDR3: TGTGCCAGCAGCCCCCGGGAGGGGAATACGCAGTATTTT.

The rearrangement links TRBV25-1 to TRBJ1-1; no reliable D call. Trimming removed 2 bases at V and 0 bases at J, with 7 bases between. This CDR3 spans 14 amino acids. Looked up from germline, CDR1 is MGHDK and CDR2 is SYGVNS. The CDR3 nucleotides are TGTGCCAGCAGTGAAACCGGTATGAACACTGAAGCTTTCTTT. It yields the protein CASSETGMNTEAFF.

The J gene is TRBJ2-7, the V gene TRBV27; D possibly corresponds to TRBD2 (6 bases). Trimming removed 8 bases at V and 3 bases at J, with 14 bases between. Germline V lookup: CDR1 MNHEY, CDR2 SMNVEV (reference sequence). The CDR3 is made up of 13 amino acids. The CDR3 here is CASYSPGSYEQYF. CDR3 DNA sequence: TGTGCCAGCTATTCCCCCGGGAGCTACGAGCAGTACTTC.